Sequencing of this T cell receptor beta chain was carried out in a study of technical replicates of blood from a handful of donors. This CDR3 contains 16 residues. With 1 base removed from V and 2 bases from J, the gap between germline ends came to 15 bases. The V gene's germline CDR1 is SGHDN and CDR2 FVKESK. TCRdb's table, derived via immunoSEQ multiplex PCR, lists solely in-frame clones and lacks some. The sample consists of 65,000 to 85,000 clones, 98% of them appearing once. The source of this sequence is a human donor in good health. V and J are TRBV14 and TRBJ2-7; D perhaps matches TRBD1 (6 bases). Sequencing was carried out using T cells isolated from PBMCs. This chain's CDR3 is CASSQGTGHPAYEQYF. In nucleotides, the CDR3 is TGTGCCAGCAGCCAAGGTACGGGACACCCAGCCTACGAGCAGTACTTC.